One sample yielded the 10 T cell receptor beta chains listed below, sequenced in a study of post-analysis software for immune sequencing data. No antigen is known for these receptors. cDNA libraries of TCR beta carried unique molecular identifiers. TCRdb passed the PCR reads through MiXCR, listing each CDR3 protein once. The sample has under 900,000 distinct CDR3 sequences, around 50% seen once. The study, taken as a whole, reports: Patients showed TRBV5-6, TRBV5-1 and TRBV20-1 among 4 or 5 TRBV segments more frequent than in controls.

Material for sequencing was blood. The receptor set was obtained from a girl aged 10-17 years with multiple sclerosis.

V gene TRBV6-6 combines with J gene TRBJ1-2; D gene ambiguous. Germline lookup yields CDR1 MNHNY and CDR2 SVGAGI (reference sequence). Trimming shortened V by 6 bases and J by 4 bases, and 12 bases separated the two germline ends. The CDR3 contains 13 residues. The CDR3, as DNA: TGTGCCAGCAGGCCCCTCTCGGGCTATGGCTACACCTTC. It encodes CASRPLSGYGYTF.

This rearrangement joins TRBV12-3 or TRBV12-4 to TRBJ2-1, with 7 bases that match TRBD2. J lost 9 bases, V lost 5 bases, and 10 bases had no gene match. The CDR3 consists of 14 residues. DNA for the CDR3: TGTGCCAGCAGTCTCCTAAGCGGGGCGGCTGAGCAGTTCTTC. Protein: CASSLLSGAAEQFF.

CDR3 DNA: TGCGCCAGCAGCTTGGCCTCGGGACAGGCGTCCTACGAGCAGTACTTC. Protein product: CASSLASGQASYEQYF. V usage is TRBV5-1 and J usage is TRBJ2-7, with TRBD1 matching over 8 bases. V trimming: 0 bases; J trimming: 1 base; junction bases outside the gene matches: 6. This CDR3 spans 16 amino acids. Germline values: CDR1 SGHRS, CDR2 YFSETQ.

V gene TRBV12-3 or TRBV12-4 combines with J gene TRBJ1-2; 8 bases match TRBD1. Germline trimming cut 6 bases from V and 4 bases from J; bases unmatched to any gene: 10. CDR3 length equals 15 residues. CDR3 bases: TGTGCCAGCAGCCCACAGGGGGGTCTGGGCTATGGCTACACCTTC. This translates into CASSPQGGLGYGYTF.

This chain uses TRBV7-9 with TRBJ2-7, with D uncertain. Trimming stripped 0 bases from V and 10 bases from J, with 13 bases between. The germline gives CDR1 SEHNR, CDR2 FQNEAQ (reference sequence). The CDR3 has 13 amino acids. CDR3 DNA: TGTGCCAGCAGCTTAGCTGTGGAGAGGCCCCAGTACTTC. It yields the protein CASSLAVERPQYF. Using reference TRBV7-9 and TRBJ2-7 for the parts outside the CDR3, the full variable domain is DTGVSQNPRHKITKRGQNVTFRCDPISEHNRLYWYRQTLGQGPEFLTYFQNEAQLEKSRLLSDRFSAERPKGSFSTLEIQRTEQGDSAMYLCASSLAVERPQYFGPGTRLTVT.

This chain joins TRBV7-2 and TRBJ2-7; possible D gene TRBD2, 5 bases. Trimming shortened V by 1 base and J by 3 bases, and 13 bases separated the two germline ends. This CDR3 contains 15 residues. Germline V CDR1 and CDR2: SGHTA, FQGNSA. Here the CDR3 reads CASSLGASGRYEQYF. DNA of the CDR3: TGTGCCAGCAGCTTAGGAGCGAGCGGTCGCTACGAGCAGTACTTC.

This rearrangement joins TRBV27 to TRBJ1-2; TRBD1 is a possible D gene (5 bases). The V end lost 0 bases, the J end lost 4 bases, and 12 bases lay between the germline ends. Germline V lookup: CDR1 MNHEY, CDR2 SMNVEV (reference sequence). This CDR3 region has 15 residues. In nucleotides, the CDR3 is TGTGCCAGCAGTTTATCCGACAGCGTCGTCTATGGCTACACCTTC. It translates to CASSLSDSVVYGYTF.

The chain combines TRBV6-6 with TRBJ2-1; either TRBD1 or TRBD2 may supply D (6 bases each). The CDR3 runs to 14 residues. CDR1 is MNHNY and CDR2 is SVGAGI in the germline V gene (reference sequence). V lost 5 bases and J lost 8, with 16 bases in between. CDR3 nucleotides: TGTGCCAGCAGTCTTACAGGAGGGGGTGATGAGCAGTTCTTC. It yields the protein CASSLTGGGDEQFF.

V is TRBV20-1 and J is TRBJ1-1; D gene uncertain. The CDR3 extends over 13 amino acids. The germline gives CDR1 DFQATT, CDR2 SNEGSKA (reference sequence). V lost 6 bases and J 1 base, leaving 12 bases between the germline ends. The CDR3 sequence is CSARGWGNTEAFF. For the CDR3, the DNA is TGCAGTGCCCGGGGTTGGGGGAACACTGAAGCTTTCTTT.

This chain uses TRBV7-2 with TRBJ2-3, with D possibly TRBD1 on 5 matching bases. V lost 4 bases and J lost 0, with 11 bases in between. Germline assignment: CDR1 SGHTA and CDR2 FQGNSA. The CDR3 loop spans 15 amino acids. For the CDR3, the DNA is TGTGCCAGCAGCTCGTGGACACCCAGCACAGATACGCAGTATTTT. Its translation is CASSSWTPSTDTQYF.